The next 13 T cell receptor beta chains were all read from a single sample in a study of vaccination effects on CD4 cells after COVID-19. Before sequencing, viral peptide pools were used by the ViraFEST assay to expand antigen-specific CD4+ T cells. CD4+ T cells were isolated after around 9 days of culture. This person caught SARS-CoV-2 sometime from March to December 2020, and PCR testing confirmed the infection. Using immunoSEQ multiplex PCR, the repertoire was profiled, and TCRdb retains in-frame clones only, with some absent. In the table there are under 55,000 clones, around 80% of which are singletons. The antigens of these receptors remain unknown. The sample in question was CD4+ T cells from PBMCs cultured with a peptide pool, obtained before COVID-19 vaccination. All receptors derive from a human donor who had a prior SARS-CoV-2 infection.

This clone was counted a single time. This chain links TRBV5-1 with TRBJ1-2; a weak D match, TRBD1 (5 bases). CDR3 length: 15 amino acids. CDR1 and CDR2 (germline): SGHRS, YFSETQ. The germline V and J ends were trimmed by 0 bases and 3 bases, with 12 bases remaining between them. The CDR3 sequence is CASSLVAGSDYGYTF. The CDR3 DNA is TGCGCCAGCAGCTTGGTGGCAGGGAGTGACTATGGCTACACCTTC.

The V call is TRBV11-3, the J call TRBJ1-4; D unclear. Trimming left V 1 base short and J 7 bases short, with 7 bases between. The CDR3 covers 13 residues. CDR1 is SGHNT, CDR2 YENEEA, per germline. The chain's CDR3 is CASSLGRAEKLFF. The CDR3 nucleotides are TGTGCCAGCAGCTTAGGTCGGGCTGAAAAACTGTTTTTT.

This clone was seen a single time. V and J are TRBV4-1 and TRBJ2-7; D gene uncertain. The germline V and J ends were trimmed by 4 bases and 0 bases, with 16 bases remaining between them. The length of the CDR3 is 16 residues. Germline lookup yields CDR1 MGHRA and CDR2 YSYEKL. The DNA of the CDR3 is TGCGCCAGCAGCCTCATTAGATCGGCCTCCTCCTACGAGCAGTACTTC. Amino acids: CASSLIRSASSYEQYF.

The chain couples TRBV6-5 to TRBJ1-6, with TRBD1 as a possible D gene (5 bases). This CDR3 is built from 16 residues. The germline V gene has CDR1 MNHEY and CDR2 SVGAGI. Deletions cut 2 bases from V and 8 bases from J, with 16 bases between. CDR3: CASSYVGGVEYSPLHF. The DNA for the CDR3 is TGTGCCAGCAGTTACGTCGGGGGGGTTGAGTATTCACCCCTCCACTTT.

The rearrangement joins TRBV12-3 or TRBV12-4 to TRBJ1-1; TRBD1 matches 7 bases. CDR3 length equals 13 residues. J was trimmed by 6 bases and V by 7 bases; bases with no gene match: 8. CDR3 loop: CASTWAGGSEAFF. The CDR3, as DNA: TGTGCCAGCACGTGGGCAGGGGGGTCTGAAGCTTTCTTT.

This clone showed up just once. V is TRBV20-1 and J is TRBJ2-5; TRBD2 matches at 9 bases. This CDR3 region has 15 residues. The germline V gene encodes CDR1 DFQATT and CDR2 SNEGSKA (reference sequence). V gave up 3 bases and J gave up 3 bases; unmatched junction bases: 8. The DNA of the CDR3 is TGCAGTGCTAGTCCCTGGACTAGCGAAAAAGAGACCCAGTACTTC. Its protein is CSASPWTSEKETQYF.

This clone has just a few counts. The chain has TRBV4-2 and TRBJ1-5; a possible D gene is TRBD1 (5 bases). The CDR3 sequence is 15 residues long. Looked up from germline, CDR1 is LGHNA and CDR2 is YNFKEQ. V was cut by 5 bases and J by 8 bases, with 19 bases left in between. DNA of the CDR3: TGTGCCAGCAGCGAAAGGGGCCAAGGGAGGGAGCCCCAGCATTTT. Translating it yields CASSERGQGREPQHF.

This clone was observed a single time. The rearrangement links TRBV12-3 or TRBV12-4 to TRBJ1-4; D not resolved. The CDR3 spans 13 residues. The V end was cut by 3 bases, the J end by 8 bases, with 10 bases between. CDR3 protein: CASSFGVKEKLFF. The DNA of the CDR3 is TGTGCCAGCAGTTTTGGGGTGAAGGAAAAACTGTTTTTT.

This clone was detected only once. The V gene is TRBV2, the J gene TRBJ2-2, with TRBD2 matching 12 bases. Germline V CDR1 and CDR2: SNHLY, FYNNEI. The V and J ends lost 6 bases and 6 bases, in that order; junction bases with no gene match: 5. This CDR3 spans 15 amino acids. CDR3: CASRSTSGSSGELFF. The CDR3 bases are TGTGCCAGCAGATCGACTAGCGGGAGTTCCGGGGAGCTGTTTTTT.

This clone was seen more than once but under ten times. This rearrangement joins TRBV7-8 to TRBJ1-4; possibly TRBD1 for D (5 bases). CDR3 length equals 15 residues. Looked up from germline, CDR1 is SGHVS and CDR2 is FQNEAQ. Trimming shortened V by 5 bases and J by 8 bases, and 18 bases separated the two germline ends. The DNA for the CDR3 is TGTGCCAGCAGCCCCCAAGGGACCGCAAACGAAAAACTGTTTTTT. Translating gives CASSPQGTANEKLFF.

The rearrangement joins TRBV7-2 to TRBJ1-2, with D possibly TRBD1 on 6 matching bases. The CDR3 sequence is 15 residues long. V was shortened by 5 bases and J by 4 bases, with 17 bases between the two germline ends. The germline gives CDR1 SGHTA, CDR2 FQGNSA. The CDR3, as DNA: TGTGCCAGCAGCCCCTCGGGACACTTACCCTATGGCTACACCTTC. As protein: CASSPSGHLPYGYTF.

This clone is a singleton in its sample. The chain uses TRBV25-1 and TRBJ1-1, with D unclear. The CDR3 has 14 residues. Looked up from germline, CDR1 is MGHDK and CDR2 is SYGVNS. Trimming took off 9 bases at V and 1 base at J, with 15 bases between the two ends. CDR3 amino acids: CASIDGRTNTEAFF. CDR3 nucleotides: TGTGCCAGTATAGACGGACGGACGAACACTGAAGCTTTCTTT.

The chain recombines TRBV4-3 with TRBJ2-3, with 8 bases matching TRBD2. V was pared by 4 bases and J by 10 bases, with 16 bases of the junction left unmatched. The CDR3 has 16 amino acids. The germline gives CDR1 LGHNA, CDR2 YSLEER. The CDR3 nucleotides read TGCGCCAGCAGCCCCGGGCCGGGGGGGTATGTTTTTGCGCAGTATTTT. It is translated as CASSPGPGGYVFAQYF.